The T cell receptor (beta chain) under discussion was sequenced for a study of vaccination effects on CD4 cells after COVID-19. V lost 2 bases, J lost 1 base, and 3 bases lay in between. The germline CDR1 and CDR2 sequences are GTSNPN and SVGIG (reference sequence). The CDR3 extends over 11 amino acids. Repertoires were generated with immunoSEQ multiplex PCR, while TCRdb's copy carries only in-frame clones and drops some. This table has tens of thousands of clones, 65% to 85% appearing once. For this clone: No antigen is known for it.

Prior to sequencing, the ViraFEST assay stimulated PBMC with viral peptide pools, which expanded the antigen-specific CD4+ T cells. Isolating CD4+ T cells followed about 11 days of culture. The participants, recipients of two vaccine doses, got either BNT162b2 or mRNA-1273. The chain uses TRBV30 and TRBJ2-7, with unresolved D. The origin of this receptor is a human donor who received a COVID-19 vaccine. Sequences were derived from CD4+ T cells from PBMCs cultured with HCoV-229E spike peptides, sampled after COVID-19 vaccination. As DNA, the CDR3 is TGTGCCTGGAGTATATCCTACGAGCAGTACTTC. Its protein is CAWSISYEQYF.